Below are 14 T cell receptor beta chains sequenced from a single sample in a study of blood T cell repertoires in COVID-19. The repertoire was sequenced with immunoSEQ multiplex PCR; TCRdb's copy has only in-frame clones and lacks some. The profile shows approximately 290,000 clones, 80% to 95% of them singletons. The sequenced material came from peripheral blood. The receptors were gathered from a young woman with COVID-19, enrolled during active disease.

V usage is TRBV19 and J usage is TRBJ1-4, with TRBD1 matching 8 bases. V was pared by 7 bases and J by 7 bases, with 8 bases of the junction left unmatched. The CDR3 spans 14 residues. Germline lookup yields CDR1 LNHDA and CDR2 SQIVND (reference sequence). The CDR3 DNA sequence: TGTGCCAGTACCTCGACAGGGGCGAGTGAAAAACTGTTTTTT. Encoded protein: CASTSTGASEKLFF.

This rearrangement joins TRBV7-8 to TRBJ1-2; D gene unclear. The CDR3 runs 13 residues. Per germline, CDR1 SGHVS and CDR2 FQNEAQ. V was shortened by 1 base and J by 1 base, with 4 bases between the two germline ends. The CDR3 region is CASSLGVNYGYTF. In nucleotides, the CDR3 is TGTGCCAGCAGCTTAGGAGTTAACTATGGCTACACCTTC.

The CDR3 reads CASSLGLAGEEDEQFF. The CDR3 DNA sequence: TGTGCCAGCAGCTTAGGTCTAGCGGGAGAAGAAGATGAGCAGTTCTTC. The chain joins TRBV11-3 to TRBJ2-1; TRBD2 matches at 10 bases. J was trimmed by 8 bases and V by 1 base; bases with no gene match: 8. CDR1 SGHNT and CDR2 YENEEA come from the germline V gene. The CDR3 length is 16 residues. The full variable domain, in which reference TRBV11-3 and TRBJ2-1 provide the parts outside the CDR3, is EAGVVQSPRYKIIEKKQPVAFWCNPISGHNTLYWYLQNLGQGPELLIRYENEEAVDDSQLPKDRFSAERLKGVDSTLKIQPAELGDSAVYLCASSLGLAGEEDEQFFGPGTRLTVL.

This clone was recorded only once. CDR3 amino acids: CASSRGQRRSPLHF. Written as DNA, the CDR3 is TGTGCCAGCAGCAGGGGACAACGAAGATCACCCCTCCACTTT. This chain links TRBV5-8 with TRBJ1-6; D possibly corresponds to TRBD1 (6 bases). CDR1 is SGHTS and CDR2 is YDEGEE in the germline V gene. This CDR3 region has 14 residues. Trimming took 4 bases from V and 10 from J, leaving 15 bases between them.

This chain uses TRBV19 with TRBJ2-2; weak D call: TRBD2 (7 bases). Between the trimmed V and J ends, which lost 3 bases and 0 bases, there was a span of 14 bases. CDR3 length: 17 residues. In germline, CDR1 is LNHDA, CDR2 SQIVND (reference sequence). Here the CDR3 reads CASSILRGGANTGELFF. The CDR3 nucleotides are TGTGCCAGTAGTATTTTGAGGGGGGGCGCGAACACCGGGGAGCTGTTTTTT.

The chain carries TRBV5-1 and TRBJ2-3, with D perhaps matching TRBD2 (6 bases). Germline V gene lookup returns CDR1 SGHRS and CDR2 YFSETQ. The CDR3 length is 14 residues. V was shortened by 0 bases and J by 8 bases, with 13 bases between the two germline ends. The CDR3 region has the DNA TGCGCCAGCAGCTTGGGCGGGGACGCGGGTACGCAGTATTTT. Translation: CASSLGGDAGTQYF.

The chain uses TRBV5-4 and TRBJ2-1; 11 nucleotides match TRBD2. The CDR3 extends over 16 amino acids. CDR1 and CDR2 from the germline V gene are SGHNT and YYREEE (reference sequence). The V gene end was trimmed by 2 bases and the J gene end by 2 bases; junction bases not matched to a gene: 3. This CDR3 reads CASSLKTSGAYNEQFF. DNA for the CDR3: TGTGCCAGCAGCTTAAAGACTAGCGGGGCCTACAATGAGCAGTTCTTC.

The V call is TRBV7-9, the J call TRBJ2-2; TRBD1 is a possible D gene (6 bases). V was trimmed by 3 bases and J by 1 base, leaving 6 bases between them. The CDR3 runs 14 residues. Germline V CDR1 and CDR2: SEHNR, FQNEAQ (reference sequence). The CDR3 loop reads CASSLGQNTGELFF. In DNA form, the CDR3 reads TGTGCCAGCAGCTTGGGACAGAACACCGGGGAGCTGTTTTTT.

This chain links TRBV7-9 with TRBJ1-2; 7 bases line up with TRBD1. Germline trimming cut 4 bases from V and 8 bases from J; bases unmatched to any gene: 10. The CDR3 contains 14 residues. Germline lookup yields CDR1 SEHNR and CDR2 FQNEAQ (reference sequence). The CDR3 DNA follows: TGTGCCAGCAGCTCCGGGACAGCCGCATACGGCTACACCTTC. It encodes CASSSGTAAYGYTF.

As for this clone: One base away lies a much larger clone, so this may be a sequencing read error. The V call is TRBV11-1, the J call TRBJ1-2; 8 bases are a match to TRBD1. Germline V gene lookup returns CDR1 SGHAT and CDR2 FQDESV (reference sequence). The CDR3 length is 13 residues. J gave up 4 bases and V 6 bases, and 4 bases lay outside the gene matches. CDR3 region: CASSRTGTYGYTF. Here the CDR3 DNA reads TGTGCCAGCAGTCGGACAGGGACCTATGGCTACACCTTC.

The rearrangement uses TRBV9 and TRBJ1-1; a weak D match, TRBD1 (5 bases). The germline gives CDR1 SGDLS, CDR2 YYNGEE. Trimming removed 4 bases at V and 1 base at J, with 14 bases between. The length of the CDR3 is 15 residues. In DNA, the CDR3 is TGTGCCAGCAGCTCGTGGGGGGAAACGAACACTGAAGCTTTCTTT. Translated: CASSSWGETNTEAFF.

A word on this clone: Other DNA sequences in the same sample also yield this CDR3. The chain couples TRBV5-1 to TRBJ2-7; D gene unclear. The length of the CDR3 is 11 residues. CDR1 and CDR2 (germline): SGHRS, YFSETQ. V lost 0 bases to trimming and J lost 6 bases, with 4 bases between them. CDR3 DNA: TGCGCCAGCAGCTTGGGCGGCGAGCAGTACTTC. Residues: CASSLGGEQYF.

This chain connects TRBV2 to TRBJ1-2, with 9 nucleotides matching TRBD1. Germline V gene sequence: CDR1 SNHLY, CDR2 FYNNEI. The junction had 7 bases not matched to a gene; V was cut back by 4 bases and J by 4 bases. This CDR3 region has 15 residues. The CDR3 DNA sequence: TGTGCCAGCAGTGCTACAGGGGGCCTGAGCTATGGCTACACCTTC. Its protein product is CASSATGGLSYGYTF.

CDR3 amino acids: CASSPWTGSDNEQFF. The CDR3 region has the DNA TGTGCCAGCAGCCCGTGGACAGGGTCGGACAATGAGCAGTTCTTC. The gene calls are TRBV3-1 (or the pseudogene TRBV3-2) and TRBJ2-1; 8 bases align to TRBD1. CDR3 length equals 15 residues. With V trimmed by 4 bases and J by 5 bases, 7 bases remained unmatched. CDR1 is LGHDT, CDR2 YNNKEL, per germline (reference sequence).